Detailed here is one T cell receptor beta chain. Its antigen is not known. This sample was taken from a study of OX40 agonist ivuxolimab in advanced cancers. Across the whole study: Partial responses, seen in three patients, involved one hepatocellular carcinoma and two cutaneous melanomas.

The protocol was immunoSEQ multiplex PCR, while the TCRdb copy is restricted to in-frame clones and leaves out a portion. The sample has just over 25,000 clones, around 85% seen once. The CDR3 is 12 amino acids. CDR1 is MNHEY, CDR2 SMNVEV, per germline (reference sequence). Trimming stripped 6 bases from V and 2 bases from J, with 7 bases between. General study results and limits: Averaging showed that CD8+ T cells had more expanded clones than CD4+ did.

The receptor's source is an adult with an advanced solid tumor such as melanoma, head and neck, liver or kidney cancer. This rearrangement joins TRBV27 to TRBJ1-1; D not certain. This material consisted of CD4+ or CD8+ T cells sorted from blood, taken in a trial of the OX40 agonist ivuxolimab. CDR3 residues: CASRSGNTEAFF. For the CDR3, the DNA is TGTGCCAGCAGGTCCGGCAACACTGAAGCTTTCTTT.